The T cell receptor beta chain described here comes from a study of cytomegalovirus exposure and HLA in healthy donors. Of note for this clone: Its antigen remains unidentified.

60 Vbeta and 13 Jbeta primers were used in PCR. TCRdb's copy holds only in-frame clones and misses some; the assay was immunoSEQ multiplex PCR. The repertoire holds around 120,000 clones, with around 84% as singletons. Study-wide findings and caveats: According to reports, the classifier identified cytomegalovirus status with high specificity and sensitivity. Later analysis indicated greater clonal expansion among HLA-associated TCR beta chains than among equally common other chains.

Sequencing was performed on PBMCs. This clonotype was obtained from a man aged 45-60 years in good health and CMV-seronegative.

In DNA, the CDR3 is TGTGCCAGCTCACCAGGGCCGGGAAACACTGAAGCTTTCTTT. Translating it yields CASSPGPGNTEAFF. The rearrangement links TRBV18 to TRBJ1-1; D is ambiguous. Germline loops: CDR1 KGHSH, CDR2 LQKENI. This CDR3 contains 14 residues. Trimming removed 2 bases from V and 2 bases from J, with 9 bases in between.